Here is one T cell receptor beta chain with its context. The CDR3 has 13 residues. Germline loops: CDR1 SGHTA, CDR2 FQGNSA. V was cut by 3 bases and J by 4 bases, with 8 bases left in between. This entry comes from a study of OX40 agonist ivuxolimab in advanced cancers. TCRdb's copy holds only in-frame clones and misses some; the assay was immunoSEQ multiplex PCR. The sample includes around 70,000 clones, 75% to 90% of them seen just once. The origin of this receptor is an adult with an advanced solid tumor such as melanoma, head and neck, liver or kidney cancer. Source: CD4+ or CD8+ T cells sorted from blood, taken in a trial of the OX40 agonist ivuxolimab. This chain joins TRBV7-2 and TRBJ2-3; D perhaps matches TRBD1 (5 bases). CDR3 sequence: CASSFTGSDTQYF. In DNA, the CDR3 is TGTGCCAGCAGCTTTACAGGATCAGATACGCAGTATTTT.